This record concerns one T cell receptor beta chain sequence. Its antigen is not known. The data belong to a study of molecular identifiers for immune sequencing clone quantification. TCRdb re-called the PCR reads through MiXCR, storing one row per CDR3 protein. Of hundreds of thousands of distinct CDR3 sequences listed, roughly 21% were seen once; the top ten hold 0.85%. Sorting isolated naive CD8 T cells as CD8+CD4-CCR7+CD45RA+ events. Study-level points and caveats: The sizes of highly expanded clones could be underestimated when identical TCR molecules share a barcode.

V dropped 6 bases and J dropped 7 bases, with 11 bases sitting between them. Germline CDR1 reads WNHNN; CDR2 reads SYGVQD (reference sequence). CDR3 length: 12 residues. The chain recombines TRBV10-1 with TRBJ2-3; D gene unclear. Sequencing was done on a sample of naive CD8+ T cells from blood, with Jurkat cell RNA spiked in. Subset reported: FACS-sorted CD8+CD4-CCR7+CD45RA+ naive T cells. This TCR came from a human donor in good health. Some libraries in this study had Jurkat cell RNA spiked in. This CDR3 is CASSDLENTQYF. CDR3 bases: TGCGCCAGCAGCGACTTGGAGAATACGCAGTATTTT.